One and the same sample provided the 22 T cell receptor beta chains below, sequenced in a study of early T cells in non-severe SARS-CoV-2 infection. MiXCR was run by TCRdb on the 5' RACE reads, yielding one entry per CDR3 protein. The table has about 38,000 distinct CDR3 sequences, over 3.5% seen once. Sequencing used whole blood. The receptors derive from an adult who was a healthcare worker with PCR-confirmed SARS-CoV-2 infection or an uninfected control (not recorded which).

This clonotype showed up just a few times. V gene TRBV7-9 combines with J gene TRBJ1-1; 8 bases fit TRBD1. The V and J ends lost 5 bases and 10 bases, in that order; junction bases with no gene match: 6. The CDR3 is 12 residues long. Germline V gene data show CDR1 as SEHNR and CDR2 as FQNEAQ (reference sequence). The CDR3, as DNA: TGTGCCAGCAGCCCGCAGGGGGCCGTAGCTTTCTTT. This encodes CASSPQGAVAFF.

This clonotype was seen ten or more times. V is TRBV6-2 or TRBV6-3 and J is TRBJ2-7; D is perhaps TRBD1 (5 bases). This CDR3 contains 12 residues. V was pared by 2 bases and J by 8 bases, with 10 bases between. Germline V CDR1 and CDR2: MNHEY, SVGEGT. CDR3 residues: CASSYRQGQQYF. CDR3 nucleotides: TGTGCCAGCAGTTACCGGCAGGGTCAGCAGTACTTC.

V and J are TRBV27 and TRBJ1-4; no clear D gene. Trimming left V 3 bases short and J 3 bases short, with 8 bases between. The germline V gene encodes CDR1 MNHEY and CDR2 SMNVEV (reference sequence). The CDR3 contains 14 residues. CDR3 DNA: TGTGCCAGCAGTTTCGGGAGACCTAATGAAAAACTGTTTTTT. Amino acid sequence: CASSFGRPNEKLFF.

The genes are TRBV4-1 and TRBJ2-5; D is undetermined. The CDR3 length is 12 residues. Germline V gene lookup returns CDR1 MGHRA and CDR2 YSYEKL. V shed 1 base and J shed 3 bases, with 3 bases lying between them. The CDR3 DNA sequence: TGCGCCAGCAGCCAAGTCGAAGAGACCCAGTACTTC. The encoded protein is CASSQVEETQYF.

There are many counts of this clonotype. V and J are TRBV7-3 and TRBJ2-3, with 10 bases identical to TRBD1. The CDR3 contains 14 residues. V lost 5 bases to trimming and J lost 4 bases; unmatched junction nucleotides: 3. Germline V gene lookup returns CDR1 SGHTA and CDR2 FQGTGA. CDR3 protein: CASSEDRGADTQYF. The DNA for the CDR3 is TGTGCCAGCAGCGAGGACAGGGGGGCAGATACGCAGTATTTT.

This clonotype was seen many times. The rearrangement joins TRBV24-1 to TRBJ2-1; D is unresolved. Trimming removed 3 bases from V and 6 bases from J, with 8 bases in between. Germline V gene lookup returns CDR1 KGHDR and CDR2 SFDVKD. The CDR3 runs 13 residues. The CDR3, as DNA: TGTGCCACCAGTGATGGAGCCGTCAATGAGCAGTTCTTC. Translation: CATSDGAVNEQFF.

This CDR3 is CASTDRGPAAAPLHF. The CDR3, as DNA: TGTGCCAGCACCGACCGGGGACCGGCGGCAGCACCCCTCCACTTT. V and J are TRBV3-1 and TRBJ1-6; weak D call: TRBD1 (5 bases). Trimming removed 7 bases at V and 11 bases at J, with 21 bases between. Germline loops: CDR1 LGHDT, CDR2 YNNKEL (reference sequence). This CDR3 is built from 15 residues.

In this sample, this clonotype turned up many times. The chain has TRBV5-6 and TRBJ1-4; D uncertain. The germline CDR1 and CDR2 sequences are SGHDT and YYEEEE. CDR3 length: 13 residues. V lost 2 bases to trimming and J lost 6 bases, with 8 bases between them. The CDR3: CASSFSVDEKLFF. The CDR3 nucleotides are TGTGCCAGCAGCTTCTCGGTGGATGAAAAACTGTTTTTT.

This chain joins TRBV7-9 and TRBJ1-1; the match to TRBD1 covers 7 bases. Germline CDR1 reads SEHNR; CDR2 reads FQNEAQ (reference sequence). The CDR3 covers 16 residues. Unmatched junction bases numbered 12, after V lost 4 bases and J lost 4 bases. The CDR3 DNA sequence: TGTGCCAGCAGCTCACCCCGGGAGGGGGCGCGCACTGAAGCTTTCTTT. This sequence encodes CASSSPREGARTEAFF.

In this sample, this clonotype turned up many times. The CDR3: CATSRDWPSGVRSYEQYF. DNA for the CDR3: TGTGCCACCAGCAGAGACTGGCCTTCAGGGGTGAGGTCCTACGAGCAGTACTTC. The V and J genes are TRBV15 and TRBJ2-7; D might be TRBD1 (6 bases). The germline V and J ends were trimmed by 0 bases and 1 base, with 19 bases remaining between them. The CDR3 runs 18 residues. The V gene's germline CDR1 is LNHNV and CDR2 YYDKDF (reference sequence).

This clonotype was found many times. The chain links TRBV6-5 to TRBJ1-1, with a tentative D call TRBD1 (6 bases). The CDR3 contains 14 residues. Deletions cut 4 bases from V and 7 bases from J, with 16 bases between. CDR1 is MNHEY and CDR2 is SVGAGI in the germline V gene. This CDR3 reads CASSLAGGLIEAFF. CDR3 DNA sequence: TGTGCCAGCAGTTTGGCTGGGGGCCTTATTGAAGCTTTCTTT.

This clonotype has a count of ten or more. V gene TRBV5-5 combines with J gene TRBJ2-5, with D possibly TRBD1 on 6 matching bases. V lost 1 base, J lost 3 bases, and 7 bases lay in between. CDR3 size: 13 residues. The germline V gene has CDR1 SGHKS and CDR2 YYEKEE (reference sequence). As DNA, the CDR3 is TGTGCCAGCAGCTTGTGGACAGAAGAGACCCAGTACTTC. Protein product: CASSLWTEETQYF.

This clonotype came up many times. The gene calls are TRBV27 and TRBJ2-1; D ambiguous. Germline assignment: CDR1 MNHEY and CDR2 SMNVEV (reference sequence). This CDR3 comprises 11 residues. The V end lost 5 bases, the J end lost 4 bases, and 3 bases lay between the germline ends. CDR3 DNA sequence: TGTGCCAGCAGTCGTTACAATGAGCAGTTCTTC. Translation gives CASSRYNEQFF.

This clonotype was seen many times. The chain combines TRBV6-1 with TRBJ2-3, with unresolved D. Germline V gene lookup returns CDR1 MNHNS and CDR2 SASEGT. The CDR3 consists of 13 residues. V was trimmed by 6 bases and J by 5 bases, leaving 12 bases between them. CDR3 protein: CASRVNRGDTQYF. The CDR3 DNA sequence: TGTGCCAGCAGGGTCAATCGAGGAGATACGCAGTATTTT.

This clonotype was recorded many times. The chain carries TRBV6-2 or TRBV6-3 and TRBJ1-5; D is unresolved. CDR3 length equals 13 residues. V was cut by 8 bases and J by 4 bases, with 12 bases left in between. Germline CDR1 is MNHEY and CDR2 is SVGEGT. The CDR3 DNA is TGTGCCAGCTCGAGGGCGTCAAATCAGCCCCAGCATTTT. Translation: CASSRASNQPQHF.

This clonotype was seen ten or more times. This chain joins TRBV7-2 and TRBJ2-3; 8 nucleotides agree with TRBD2. CDR3 length: 16 residues. Looked up from germline, CDR1 is SGHTA and CDR2 is FQGNSA. With 5 bases clipped from V and 2 bases from J, the junction kept 9 bases outside the gene matches. Here the CDR3 DNA reads TGTGCCAGCAGCCCCGTAGCGGGGTCCCTCACAGATACGCAGTATTTT. Its protein is CASSPVAGSLTDTQYF.

The sample holds many counts of this clonotype. The gene calls are TRBV30 and TRBJ1-2, with D possibly matching TRBD1 (5 bases). Trimming pared 0 bases from V and 6 bases from J, leaving 20 bases between. Germline V lookup: CDR1 GTSNPN, CDR2 SVGIG (reference sequence). The CDR3 length is 16 residues. The chain's CDR3 is CAWSVQDNLLPNGYTF. DNA of the CDR3: TGTGCCTGGAGTGTACAGGACAATCTCTTACCAAATGGCTACACCTTC.

This clonotype was recorded at least ten times. The CDR3 nucleotides are TGTGCCAGTAGTACGACGTGGGATCAGCCCCAGCATTTT. Its protein product is CASSTTWDQPQHF. This chain links TRBV19 with TRBJ1-5; D remains ambiguous. The germline gives CDR1 LNHDA, CDR2 SQIVND (reference sequence). The CDR3 extends over 13 amino acids. V was trimmed by 4 bases and J by 5 bases, leaving 9 bases between them.

At least ten counts were recorded for this clonotype. The chain combines TRBV15 with TRBJ1-5; a weak D match, TRBD1 (6 bases). The CDR3 loop spans 16 amino acids. Trimming removed 7 bases at V and 2 bases at J, with 18 bases between. Germline V gene lookup returns CDR1 LNHNV and CDR2 YYDKDF (reference sequence). This chain's CDR3 is CATNRGGLYGNQPQHF. Here the CDR3 DNA reads TGTGCCACCAACCGCGGGGGGCTATATGGCAATCAGCCCCAGCATTTT.

This clonotype has a count of ten or more. The genes are TRBV6-5 and TRBJ1-3, with unresolved D. CDR1 is MNHEY, CDR2 SVGAGI, per germline. This CDR3 spans 13 amino acids. The V gene lost 5 bases and the J gene lost 5 bases, with 10 bases spanning the gap. The CDR3 region is CASSLSGRNTIYF. The CDR3 nucleotides read TGTGCCAGCAGTCTTTCGGGCCGAAACACCATATATTTT.

This clonotype showed up many times. This sequence joins TRBV7-2 and TRBJ1-2; D is undetermined. Trimming removed 2 bases at V and 4 bases at J, with 20 bases between. From germline, CDR1 is SGHTA and CDR2 FQGNSA. The CDR3 has 17 amino acids. As DNA, the CDR3 is TGTGCCAGCAGCTTAAACGCGCAAGCCTTCAGCGTCTATGGCTACACCTTC. Amino acids: CASSLNAQAFSVYGYTF.

This clonotype was recorded at least ten times. The chain uses TRBV2 and TRBJ1-5; D not certain. CDR3 length: 14 amino acids. Germline CDR1 and CDR2: SNHLY and FYNNEI. V shed 3 bases and J shed 7 bases, with 13 bases lying between them. Written as DNA, the CDR3 is TGTGCCAGCAGTGAGGAGCTTACGGGACAGCCCCAGCATTTT. Translated, it gives CASSEELTGQPQHF.